One and the same sample provided the 30 T cell receptor beta chains below, sequenced in a study of T cells in Graves' hyperthyroidism and ophthalmopathy. It was RNA transcripts that yielded the amplified TCR beta CDR3 regions. An initial round of RT-PCR targeting the TCR CDR3 relied on the HTBI primer set. TCRdb independently ran MiXCR on the multiplex PCR reads; one entry per CDR3 protein. Of 600,000 to 800,000 distinct CDR3 sequences detected, 35% appear once; the ten largest clones hold around 32%. The sample was blood. All receptors derive from a middle-aged woman with Graves' hyperthyroidism.

In this sample, this clonotype turned up many times. The chain carries TRBV7-2 and TRBJ2-5, with D possibly matching TRBD1 (5 bases). The CDR3 contains 16 residues. CDR1 and CDR2 from the germline V gene are SGHTA and FQGNSA. V was pared by 1 base and J by 4 bases, with 16 bases between. The CDR3 nucleotides read TGTGCCAGCAGCTTAGAGGGGTTAGGAATGGGAGAGACCCAGTACTTC. Protein product: CASSLEGLGMGETQYF.

The count of this clonotype is one. The chain couples TRBV25-1 to TRBJ1-1; tentative D call: TRBD1 (5 bases). V was cut by 4 bases and J by 2 bases, with 14 bases left in between. Germline CDR1 reads MGHDK; CDR2 reads SYGVNS. This CDR3 is 15 amino acids long. CDR3 sequence reads: CASSASFTGNTEAFF. The DNA of the CDR3 is TGTGCCAGCAGTGCCTCCTTCACAGGAAACACTGAAGCTTTCTTT.

J is TRBJ1-2 and V is TRBV20-1, with 11 bases aligning to TRBD1. The trim removed 4 bases at V and 3 bases at J, leaving 4 bases unmatched. Germline assignment: CDR1 DFQATT and CDR2 SNEGSKA (reference sequence). The CDR3 contains 14 residues. The chain's CDR3 is CSAMDRGQYYGYTF. Written as DNA, the CDR3 is TGCAGTGCTATGGACAGGGGGCAATACTATGGCTACACCTTC.

The V call is TRBV24-1, the J call TRBJ2-5; 7 positions agree with TRBD1. Germline CDR1 is KGHDR and CDR2 is SFDVKD. There are 15 residues in the CDR3. Unmatched junction bases numbered 9, after V lost 3 bases and J lost 6 bases. The CDR3 spells CATSDGVGGAKTQYF. As DNA, the CDR3 is TGTGCCACCAGTGATGGGGTAGGGGGCGCGAAGACCCAGTACTTC.

This clonotype was counted a few times. The chain joins TRBV29-1 to TRBJ1-1; D ambiguous. Trimming removed 6 bases from V and 1 base from J, with 15 bases in between. This CDR3 comprises 14 residues. Germline assignment: CDR1 SQVTM and CDR2 ANQGSEA. For the CDR3, the DNA is TGCAGCGTAGTTGGAGGGTTGGAGAACACTGAAGCTTTCTTT. Its translation is CSVVGGLENTEAFF.

This clonotype appeared many times. The rearrangement links TRBV25-1 to TRBJ1-2; D unresolved. Germline V lookup: CDR1 MGHDK, CDR2 SYGVNS. The V end was cut by 1 base, the J end by 7 bases, with 10 bases between. CDR3 length: 13 amino acids. CDR3 DNA: TGTGCCAGCAGTGAATCAAAGGGATCTGGCTACACCTTC. Translated, it gives CASSESKGSGYTF.

In this sample, this clonotype turned up many times. The chain is built from TRBV2 and TRBJ2-6, with D possibly TRBD1 on 6 matching bases. CDR1 and CDR2 from the germline V gene are SNHLY and FYNNEI. The V end was cut by 2 bases, the J end by 2 bases, with 10 bases between. The CDR3 covers 16 residues. The CDR3 loop is CASSEKGVPGANVLTF. CDR3 sequence (DNA): TGTGCCAGCAGTGAAAAGGGGGTTCCTGGGGCCAACGTCCTGACTTTC. Looking up the rest from reference TRBV2 and TRBJ2-6 gives the full variable domain: EPEVTQTPSHQVTQMGQEVILRCVPISNHLYFYWYRQILGQKVEFLVSFYNNEISEKSEIFDDQFSVERPDGSNFTLKIRSTKLEDSAMYFCASSEKGVPGANVLTFGAGSRLTVL.

V gene TRBV2 combines with J gene TRBJ1-2; 7 nucleotides agree with TRBD1. The CDR3 length is 14 residues. V dropped 3 bases and J dropped 4; count of bases not matched to a gene: 5. From germline, CDR1 is SNHLY and CDR2 FYNNEI. CDR3 loop: CASSDAGQIYGYTF. CDR3 nucleotide sequence: TGTGCCAGCAGTGATGCGGGACAGATCTATGGCTACACCTTC.

This clonotype was observed a handful of times. The chain couples TRBV4-3 to TRBJ2-5, with 9 bases lining up with TRBD2. V gave up 4 bases and J gave up 4 bases; unmatched junction bases: 10. The CDR3 length is 16 residues. Germline V lookup: CDR1 LGHNA, CDR2 YSLEER. CDR3 in amino acids: CASSPVAGEGRETQYF. DNA of the CDR3: TGCGCCAGCAGCCCCGTAGCGGGAGAAGGGCGAGAGACCCAGTACTTC.

This clonotype was seen at least ten times. The chain is built from TRBV20-1 and TRBJ1-1, with a tentative D call TRBD1 (5 bases). This CDR3 is built from 13 residues. Per germline, CDR1 DFQATT and CDR2 SNEGSKA (reference sequence). The germline V and J ends were trimmed by 5 bases and 1 base, with 11 bases remaining between them. For the CDR3, the DNA is TGCAGTGCTTCCAGGGCCCAGAACACTGAAGCTTTCTTT. Its translation is CSASRAQNTEAFF.

The CDR3 loop is CASSFTSGGSSYNEQFF. As DNA, the CDR3 is TGTGCCAGCAGCTTCACTAGCGGAGGAAGCTCCTACAATGAGCAGTTCTTC. J is TRBJ2-1 and V is TRBV7-2; 8 bases agree with TRBD2. V was pared by 3 bases and J by 0 bases, with 7 bases of the junction left unmatched. Germline V gives CDR1 SGHTA, CDR2 FQGNSA. The CDR3 covers 17 residues.

The chain carries TRBV19 and TRBJ1-2, with TRBD1 matching over 7 bases. The length of the CDR3 is 14 residues. Per germline, CDR1 LNHDA and CDR2 SQIVND (reference sequence). This CDR3 reads CARDPRDRRYGYTF. The CDR3 DNA reads TGTGCTAGAGACCCCCGGGACAGACGATATGGCTACACCTTC.

V is TRBV28 and J is TRBJ1-5; maybe TRBD1 (5 bases). V was pared by 8 bases and J by 6 bases, with 11 bases between. The CDR3 runs 12 residues. Germline V gives CDR1 MDHEN, CDR2 SYDVKM. CDR3 protein: CASGQGSQPQHF. The CDR3 DNA is TGTGCCAGCGGACAAGGTAGTCAGCCCCAGCATTTT.

The chain carries TRBV7-2 and TRBJ1-4; 8 positions agree with TRBD1. The CDR3 loop spans 16 amino acids. Losses at the gene ends were 4 bases for V and 5 bases for J; bases not matched to a gene: 9. CDR1 and CDR2 from the germline V gene are SGHTA and FQGNSA. The CDR3 bases are TGTGCCAGCAGCTCAGCACGAGGACAGGGAAATGAAAAACTGTTTTTT. Protein product: CASSSARGQGNEKLFF.

This clonotype has just a few counts. V gene TRBV7-9 combines with J gene TRBJ2-2; no reliable D call. The CDR3 spans 15 residues. V was clipped by 7 bases and J by 4 bases, with 16 bases between them. CDR1 is SEHNR, CDR2 FQNEAQ, per germline (reference sequence). The CDR3 sequence is CASNHPGRATGELFF. The CDR3 DNA follows: TGTGCCAGCAACCATCCCGGCCGGGCCACCGGGGAGCTGTTTTTT.

The chain combines TRBV19 with TRBJ1-5; D is unresolved. Germline values: CDR1 LNHDA, CDR2 SQIVND (reference sequence). The CDR3 sequence is 12 residues long. Trimming took off 6 bases at V and 12 bases at J, with 15 bases between the two ends. CDR3: CASRDSKVGQHF. The CDR3 nucleotides are TGTGCCAGTAGGGACTCGAAAGTCGGCCAGCATTTT.

The chain has TRBV7-2 and TRBJ2-1; 9 bases align to TRBD1. The germline CDR1 and CDR2 sequences are SGHTA and FQGNSA. V gave up 2 bases and J gave up 10 bases; unmatched junction bases: 6. CDR3 length equals 14 residues. The CDR3 region has the DNA TGTGCCAGCAGCTTAAAGACAGGGGGAGGAGAGCAGTTCTTC. This encodes CASSLKTGGGEQFF.

This clonotype turned up a few times. V and J are TRBV4-3 and TRBJ1-6; TRBD1 matches at 9 bases. J was trimmed by 5 bases and V by 1 base; bases with no gene match: 3. Germline CDR1 LGHNA, CDR2 YSLEER. The CDR3 is made up of 16 amino acids. This CDR3 is CASSQGWDRDNSPLHF. The CDR3 nucleotides are TGCGCCAGCAGCCAAGGATGGGACAGGGATAATTCACCCCTCCACTTT.

The chain employs TRBV7-3 and TRBJ2-6; unclear D gene. Germline V CDR1 and CDR2: SGHTA, FQGTGA. Deletions cut 8 bases from V and 2 bases from J, with 16 bases between. The CDR3 contains 16 residues. The DNA for the CDR3 is TGTGCCAGCTCCGAAGGGTATTTGACTGGGGCCAACGTCCTGACTTTC. This encodes CASSEGYLTGANVLTF.

This clonotype was seen a handful of times. V and J are TRBV10-3 and TRBJ1-2; weak D call: TRBD1 (6 bases). Germline CDR1 and CDR2: ENHRY and SYGVKD. There are 13 residues in the CDR3. V lost 10 bases and J 3 bases, leaving 15 bases between the germline ends. CDR3 DNA: TGTGCCAGCAGGGAGAGACAGGACTATGGCTACACCTTC. Its protein is CASRERQDYGYTF.

As to this clonotype: This could be a read error, since a much larger clone is one nucleotide away. The genes are TRBV7-2 and TRBJ1-5; D may be TRBD1 (5 bases). Trimming took off 5 bases at V and 7 bases at J, with 18 bases between the two ends. Germline lookup yields CDR1 SGHTA and CDR2 FQGNSA. CDR3 length: 15 amino acids. CDR3 nucleotide sequence: TGTGCCAGCAGCCTAGAAGGGCAGGGTCGCCAGCCCCAGCATTTT. This sequence encodes CASSLEGQGRQPQHF.

There are a few counts of this clonotype. The chain is built from TRBV20-1 and TRBJ2-7, with 11 positions matching TRBD2. Germline V lookup: CDR1 DFQATT, CDR2 SNEGSKA (reference sequence). The length of the CDR3 is 15 residues. V lost 6 bases and J lost 3; bases outside the gene matches: 10. Written as DNA, the CDR3 is TGCAGTGCCTTGGCGGGACTAGCGGATTACTACGAGCAGTACTTC. Its protein product is CSALAGLADYYEQYF.

The sample holds a few counts of this clonotype. The chain couples TRBV7-8 to TRBJ1-1; D call uncertain. The V gene lost 0 bases and the J gene lost 7 bases, with 21 bases spanning the gap. Germline V CDR1 and CDR2: SGHVS, FQNEAQ. The CDR3 runs 17 residues. Here the CDR3 DNA reads TGTGCCAGCAGCTTAGCGTTATGGGGATCATTTAGAGATGAAGCTTTCTTT. It codes for CASSLALWGSFRDEAFF.

Here the CDR3 reads CASGLVPTSGGLETQYF. In nucleotides, the CDR3 is TGTGCTAGTGGTTTGGTCCCGACTAGCGGGGGGCTAGAGACCCAGTACTTC. The gene calls are TRBV12-3 or TRBV12-4 and TRBJ2-5; 13 bases are shared with TRBD2. This CDR3 has 17 amino acids.

This clonotype was seen at least ten times. The chain links TRBV7-2 to TRBJ1-2, with 10 positions matching TRBD1. This CDR3 is 16 amino acids long. V gave up 1 base and J gave up 8 bases; unmatched junction bases: 10. Germline V lookup: CDR1 SGHTA, CDR2 FQGNSA. This CDR3 is CASSLGSDRGHGGYTF. The DNA of the CDR3 is TGTGCCAGCAGCTTAGGGAGTGACAGGGGGCATGGAGGCTACACCTTC.

This clonotype was found a few times. J is TRBJ2-7 and V is TRBV7-8; D perhaps matches TRBD1 (6 bases). The ends were cut back, 3 bases at V and 1 base at J, with 13 bases in the middle. The CDR3 runs 15 residues. The germline V gene has CDR1 SGHVS and CDR2 FQNEAQ. CDR3 nucleotide sequence: TGTGCCAGCAGCTTTGGCCGGGACACATCCTACGAGCAGTACTTC. It encodes CASSFGRDTSYEQYF.

This clonotype was counted only a few times. The chain has TRBV5-1 and TRBJ2-5; 8 nucleotides line up with TRBD1. The J segment lost 2 bases and the V segment lost 6 bases, leaving 6 bases of the junction unmatched. This CDR3 spans 14 amino acids. From germline, CDR1 is SGHRS and CDR2 YFSETQ. This CDR3 is CASNDRGQQETQYF. The CDR3 region has the DNA TGCGCCAGCAACGACAGGGGCCAGCAAGAGACCCAGTACTTC.

Turning to this clonotype: This could be a read error, since a much larger clone is one nucleotide away. V gene TRBV10-3 combines with J gene TRBJ1-6; 8 bases map to TRBD1. The CDR3 length is 14 residues. Germline V gene lookup returns CDR1 ENHRY and CDR2 SYGVKD. The CDR3 sequence is CATSETGAESPLHF. CDR3 sequence (DNA): TGTGCCACCAGTGAGACAGGGGCGGAATCACCCCTCCACTTT.

This clonotype was found a few times. V and J are TRBV9 and TRBJ1-6, with TRBD1 identical over 8 bases. V shed 3 bases and J 7 bases; nucleotides not matched to a gene: 6. The CDR3 covers 15 residues. Looked up from germline, CDR1 is SGDLS and CDR2 is YYNGEE. CDR3 sequence reads: CASSALQGDNSPLHF. The CDR3 bases are TGTGCCAGCAGCGCATTACAGGGGGACAATTCACCCCTCCACTTT. The variable domain in full, with the rest retrieved from reference TRBV9 and TRBJ1-6, is DSGVTQTPKHLITATGQRVTLRCSPRSGDLSVYWYQQSLDQGLQFLIQYYNGEERAKGNILERFSAQQFPDLHSELNLSSLELGDSALYFCASSALQGDNSPLHFGNGTRLTVT.

This clonotype was recorded at least ten times. The rearrangement links TRBV7-2 to TRBJ1-1, with D maybe TRBD1 (5 bases). This CDR3 comprises 15 residues. V lost 0 bases and J lost 3, with 11 bases in between. Looked up from germline, CDR1 is SGHTA and CDR2 is FQGNSA. CDR3 sequence (DNA): TGTGCCAGCAGCTTAGCCAGGGCAGGTTACACTGAAGCTTTCTTT. Translation gives CASSLARAGYTEAFF.